The T cell receptor (beta chain) under discussion was sequenced for a study of cytomegalovirus exposure and HLA in healthy donors. The PCR used 60 Vbeta and 13 Jbeta primers. The protocol was immunoSEQ multiplex PCR, while the TCRdb copy is restricted to in-frame clones and leaves out a portion. The sample records 120,000 or so clones, approximately 80% being singletons. The junction had 9 bases not matched to a gene; V was cut back by 0 bases and J by 3 bases. The CDR3 contains 17 residues. Germline V CDR1 and CDR2: SGHRS, YFSETQ. The table lists this clone with a count of one. Its matching antigen is unknown. General study results and limits: An Asian-associated ancestry cluster reportedly showed fewer N-insertions than the approximately 700-donor mean in a later analysis.

The sequencing input was PBMCs. This clonotype originated in a human donor in good health. The chain couples TRBV5-1 to TRBJ2-1; 7 bases are a match to TRBD2. CDR3 sequence reads: CASSLAVGTIGYNEQFF. The CDR3 bases are TGCGCCAGCAGCTTGGCCGTGGGGACTATCGGCTACAATGAGCAGTTCTTC.